Listed here are 18 T cell receptor beta chains from one sample, sequenced in a study of blood T cell repertoires in COVID-19. The table came from immunoSEQ multiplex PCR; TCRdb's copy has only in-frame clones and leaves some out. In the table there are approximately 200,000 clones, 80% to 85% of which are singletons. Source material: peripheral blood. These receptors all stem from a woman in her twenties or thirties who had recovered from COVID-19.

The chain links TRBV11-2 to TRBJ2-1; maybe TRBD2 (6 bases). The CDR3 has 15 amino acids. The germline V gene encodes CDR1 SGHAT and CDR2 FQNNGV. V was shortened by 5 bases and J by 2 bases, with 13 bases between the two germline ends. The CDR3 DNA follows: TGTGCCAGCAGCCTCCTAGCGTCAGCCTACAATGAGCAGTTCTTC. Its translation is CASSLLASAYNEQFF.

This chain links TRBV12-3 or TRBV12-4 with TRBJ1-1, with 7 positions matching TRBD1. The CDR3 is made up of 11 amino acids. Trimming at V came to 6 bases and at J to 11 bases, leaving 6 bases not matched to a gene. DNA for the CDR3: TGTGCCAGCAGCTCACTCAGGGGGGCTTTCTTT. The encoded protein is CASSSLRGAFF.

The CDR3 nucleotides are TGTGCCAGCAGTTTTAGGGGCAATTCACCCCTCCACTTT. Translating gives CASSFRGNSPLHF. V usage is TRBV27 and J usage is TRBJ1-6; possible D gene TRBD1, 5 bases. V lost 3 bases, J lost 7 bases, and 7 bases lay in between. The CDR3 runs to 13 residues. Germline V gene sequence: CDR1 MNHEY, CDR2 SMNVEV (reference sequence).

This chain uses TRBV10-1 with TRBJ2-7, with 8 bases fitting TRBD1. The germline V gene has CDR1 WNHNN and CDR2 SYGVQD (reference sequence). V lost 2 bases, J lost 6 bases, and 6 bases stayed unmatched. This CDR3 comprises 14 residues. The DNA for the CDR3 is TGCGCCAGCAGTGAGGAGACAGGGGTCCGCGAGCAGTACTTC. Protein product: CASSEETGVREQYF.

This clone was seen only a few times. V gene TRBV25-1 combines with J gene TRBJ1-2, with TRBD1 matching over 7 bases. The CDR3 sequence is 18 residues long. Germline trimming cut 1 base from V and 0 bases from J; bases unmatched to any gene: 11. Germline values: CDR1 MGHDK, CDR2 SYGVNS. CDR3 nucleotides: TGTGCCAGCAGTGAATTCGTGGCCCGACAGGGATCTAACTATGGCTACACCTTC. Its protein product is CASSEFVARQGSNYGYTF.

V usage is TRBV7-9 and J usage is TRBJ2-7; 9 positions agree with TRBD1. Germline assignment: CDR1 SEHNR and CDR2 FQNEAQ (reference sequence). CDR3 length: 15 residues. Trimming removed 5 bases from V and 5 bases from J; junction bases left unmatched: 10. CDR3 nucleotides: TGTGCCAGCAGCGTCGGTCACAGGGGGCTCAACGAGCAGTACTTC. It is translated as CASSVGHRGLNEQYF.

This chain uses TRBV5-5 with TRBJ1-2, with 7 positions matching TRBD1. This CDR3 spans 15 amino acids. V shed 0 bases, J shed 5 bases, and the junction held 7 bases outside the gene matches. The germline CDR1 and CDR2 sequences are SGHKS and YYEKEE (reference sequence). CDR3 coding DNA: TGTGCCAGCAGCTTGGGACAGGGATATCGTTATGGCTACACCTTC. Its translation is CASSLGQGYRYGYTF.

Here the CDR3 DNA reads TGTGCCAGCAGTTTCCGGACTTACAGGGCCCAAGCCAATGAGCAGTTCTTC. Residues: CASSFRTYRAQANEQFF. The chain joins TRBV28 to TRBJ2-1; possible D gene TRBD1, 6 bases. The CDR3 has 17 amino acids. V gave up 3 bases and J gave up 6 bases, with 21 bases separating them. Per germline, CDR1 MDHEN and CDR2 SYDVKM.

This rearrangement joins TRBV5-1 to TRBJ2-3; 10 bases map to TRBD2. The length of the CDR3 is 16 residues. V shed 0 bases and J 4 bases; nucleotides not matched to a gene: 5. Per germline, CDR1 SGHRS and CDR2 YFSETQ. CDR3 region: CASSLDASGSADTQYF. Written as DNA, the CDR3 is TGCGCCAGCAGCTTGGACGCTAGCGGGAGTGCAGATACGCAGTATTTT.

With respect to this clone: Additional DNA sequences in this sample encode the identical CDR3. This sequence joins TRBV9 and TRBJ1-5, with no clear D. The germline gives CDR1 SGDLS, CDR2 YYNGEE. The CDR3 extends over 16 amino acids. Trimming left V 0 bases short and J 0 bases short, with 10 bases between. The CDR3 DNA follows: TGTGCCAGCAGCGTAGGGGCAGACTATAGCAATCAGCCCCAGCATTTT. Amino acid sequence: CASSVGADYSNQPQHF.

The rearrangement uses TRBV3-1 (or the pseudogene TRBV3-2) and TRBJ2-5; TRBD1 matches 9 bases. Germline trimming cut 3 bases from V and 4 bases from J; bases unmatched to any gene: 6. Germline V lookup: CDR1 LGHDT, CDR2 YNNKEL (reference sequence). The CDR3 has 15 residues. The CDR3 nucleotides are TGTGCCAGCAGCCAGCCACAGGGGGCCGGAGAGACCCAGTACTTC. Its translation is CASSQPQGAGETQYF.

The chain has TRBV20-1 and TRBJ2-7, with D maybe TRBD1 (6 bases). The CDR3 has 11 amino acids. Germline CDR1 DFQATT, CDR2 SNEGSKA (reference sequence). V gave up 3 bases and J gave up 5 bases, with 8 bases separating them. The DNA of the CDR3 is TGCAGTGCTAGTAGGGGGAACGAGCAGTACTTC. Encoded protein: CSASRGNEQYF.

This sequence joins TRBV5-6 and TRBJ2-6; D might be TRBD1 (6 bases). V lost 4 bases to trimming and J lost 0 bases, with 17 bases between them. This CDR3 region has 18 residues. Germline CDR1 reads SGHDT; CDR2 reads YYEEEE. CDR3 in amino acids: CASSRIRAGASGANVLTF. The CDR3 DNA is TGTGCCAGCAGCAGGATTAGGGCAGGGGCCTCTGGGGCCAACGTCCTGACTTTC.

The CDR3 loop reads CASSIQGDTGELFF. CDR3 nucleotides: TGTGCCAGCAGCATACAGGGGGATACCGGGGAGCTGTTTTTT. This chain uses TRBV9 with TRBJ2-2; TRBD1 matches 8 bases. Germline CDR1 SGDLS, CDR2 YYNGEE. The CDR3 sequence is 14 residues long. The V gene end was trimmed by 4 bases and the J gene end by 5 bases; junction bases not matched to a gene: 4.

CDR3 bases: TGTGCCAGCAGAGGACAGGGGGCGGTACCCTACGAGCAGTACTTC. The encoded protein is CASRGQGAVPYEQYF. The chain employs TRBV6-5 and TRBJ2-7; TRBD1 agrees at 11 bases. CDR1 and CDR2 (germline): MNHEY, SVGAGI. The CDR3 has 15 amino acids. Germline trimming cut 6 bases from V and 2 bases from J; bases unmatched to any gene: 6.

The chain has TRBV6-4 and TRBJ1-6; 7 bases map to TRBD1. The germline gives CDR1 MRHNA, CDR2 SNTAGT. The CDR3 consists of 13 residues. The trim removed 3 bases at V and 7 bases at J, leaving 0 bases unmatched. This CDR3 reads CASSEQGNSPLHF. The CDR3 DNA is TGTGCCAGCAGTGAACAGGGGAATTCACCCCTCCACTTT.

CDR3 in amino acids: CASSPKEADTQYF. CDR3 DNA sequence: TGTGCCAGCTCACCGAAGGAGGCAGATACGCAGTATTTT. This chain uses TRBV18 with TRBJ2-3, with D perhaps matching TRBD2 (5 bases). Trimming took 3 bases from V and 4 from J, leaving 8 bases between them. The germline V gene encodes CDR1 KGHSH and CDR2 LQKENI. This CDR3 region has 13 residues.

V usage is TRBV27 and J usage is TRBJ1-1, with D possibly being TRBD1 (6 bases). Deletions cut 2 bases from V and 8 bases from J, with 9 bases between. The germline V gene encodes CDR1 MNHEY and CDR2 SMNVEV (reference sequence). This CDR3 comprises 12 residues. The chain's CDR3 is CASSLLGTEAFF. The CDR3 bases are TGTGCCAGCAGTTTACTTGGGACAGAAGCTTTCTTT.